Below, 32 T cell receptor beta chains from the same sample are listed, as sequenced in a study of tumor-infiltrating lymphocytes in primary liver carcinoma. It was from around 18-30 mg of unsorted bulk tissue that RNA and DNA were co-extracted. With 500 ng total RNA as template and a constant-region primer, TCR beta cDNA was made. Modified slightly, ARM-PCR produced TCR beta libraries over three nested multiplex PCR rounds. It was with TRBV1-TRBV30 forward primers and a C-beta reverse primer that the first two PCR rounds were run, at about 10 cycles each. MiXCR was run by TCRdb on the multiplex PCR reads, yielding one entry per CDR3 protein. The sample gives about 74,000 distinct CDR3 sequences, nearly 70% of which show up once; 25% to 35% is in the top ten. Sequences were obtained from liver tumor tissue from sampling region 4. Subset in this sample: tumor region T4, right-lateral pole. The receptors here all came from a man between 35 and 55 years old with primary liver carcinoma and hepatitis B virus infection.

The V call is TRBV6-4, the J call TRBJ1-5, with 7 bases that match TRBD1. The closer fit of TRBJ2-3 to the DNA end suggests the J call may be wrong. Per germline, CDR1 MRHNA and CDR2 SNTAGT. The CDR3 covers 15 residues. The CDR3 DNA sequence: TGTGCCAGCAGTGACTCAGGGGGCGGCAATCAGCCCCAGTATTTT. As protein: CASSDSGGGNQPQYF.

On this clonotype itself: Given a much more abundant clone one base away, this may be a read error. This rearrangement joins TRBV7-8 to TRBJ2-1; TRBD1 aligns across 9 bases. The length of the CDR3 is 12 residues. Germline V gene sequence: CDR1 SGHVS, CDR2 FQNEAQ. The CDR3 loop reads CTSSWGQGEQFF. The DNA for the CDR3 is TGTACCAGCAGCTGGGGACAGGGCGAGCAGTTCTTC.

The sample holds a few counts of this clonotype. Compared with germline, one end of the junction differs, possibly owing to a read error. The genes are TRBV11-2 and TRBJ2-4; 8 nucleotides align to TRBD1. The CDR3 covers 12 residues. The germline gives CDR1 SGHAT, CDR2 FQNNGV. The DNA of the CDR3 is TGTGTCAGCAGCATCGACAGGGGCATTCGGTGCTTC. Amino acids: CVSSIDRGIRCF.

In the case of this clonotype: A much larger clone lies one base from this, so it may be a read error. This chain joins TRBV5-8 and TRBJ1-5; D unresolved. This CDR3 region has 13 residues. Germline-derived CDR1 and CDR2 are SGHTS and YDEGEE. The V and J ends lost 4 bases and 5 bases respectively, with 10 bases between them. The CDR3 spells CASSAVRDQPQHF. The CDR3 region has the DNA TGTGCCAGCAGCGCAGTGAGGGATCAGCCCCAGCATTTT.

About this clonotype itself: The final CDR3 position lacks the conserved phenylalanine or tryptophan, pointing to a likely read error. The chain has TRBV29-1 and TRBJ2-2, with 7 nucleotides matching TRBD1. This CDR3 spans 12 amino acids. CDR1 is SQVTM and CDR2 is ANQGSEA in the germline V gene. The CDR3 region has the DNA TGCAGCGTTGCTACAAACACAGGGGAACTGTTTCTT. Amino acids: CSVATNTGELFL.

Comments on this clonotype: Its ends do not fully match the called genes, so a read error is possible. The chain uses TRBV29-1 and TRBJ1-1, with TRBD1 as a possible D gene (5 bases). From germline, CDR1 is SQVTM and CDR2 ANQGSEA. This CDR3 contains 14 residues. This chain's CDR3 is CSVAKGQASTEVFF. CDR3 DNA: TGTAGCGTTGCCAAGGGGCAGGCTAGCACTGAAGTTTTCTTT.

This clonotype was seen repeatedly, ten times or more. The chain carries TRBV6-1 and TRBJ1-6, with 7 bases that match TRBD1. Unmatched junction bases numbered 5, after V lost 4 bases and J lost 8 bases. This CDR3 is built from 14 residues. Germline values: CDR1 MNHNS, CDR2 SASEGT. The CDR3 reads CASSAQGRDSPLHF. The DNA of the CDR3 is TGTGCCAGCAGTGCACAGGGGAGGGATTCACCCCTCCACTTT.

Details on this clonotype: The CDR3 does not close with the conserved phenylalanine or tryptophan, likely indicating a read error. Written as DNA, the CDR3 is TGCATCGTTGGACAGGGGTATGTTTACGAGCAGTACTTA. It encodes CIVGQGYVYEQYL. The rearrangement links TRBV29-1 to TRBJ2-7; 9 bases fit TRBD1. CDR1 SQVTM and CDR2 ANQGSEA come from the germline V gene. The CDR3 totals 13 residues.

Worth noting for this clonotype: A much larger clone lies a single base off, so this may be a read error. The chain recombines TRBV7-3 with TRBJ2-1; 7 bases are shared with TRBD2. CDR3 length: 15 amino acids. CDR1 is SGHTA, CDR2 FQGTGA, per germline. Trimming took 4 bases from V and 5 from J; bases not matched to a gene: 8. The CDR3 loop is CASSSGLVGNNEQFF. The CDR3, as DNA: TGTGCCAGCAGCTCCGGACTAGTGGGGAACAATGAGCAGTTCTTC. The variable domain in full, completed from reference TRBV7-3 and TRBJ2-1, reads GAGVSQTPSNKVTEKGKYVELRCDPISGHTALYWYRQSLGQGPEFLIYFQGTGAADDSGLPNDRFFAVRPEGSVSTLKIQRTERGDSAVYLCASSSGLVGNNEQFFGPGTRLTVL.

This clonotype is termed medium-sized. V is TRBV11-2 and J is TRBJ2-1, with 16 bases fitting TRBD2. This CDR3 comprises 18 residues. CDR1 and CDR2 (germline): SGHAT, FQNNGV. Unmatched junction bases numbered 13, after V lost 4 bases and J lost 10 bases. CDR3 nucleotides: TGTGCCAGCAGCTCCCCGGGACTAGCGGGAGGGCCGTTCGGCGAGCAGTTCTTC. Encoded protein: CASSSPGLAGGPFGEQFF.

As concerns this clonotype: The DNA is left out, because the CDR3 cannot be placed on it with certainty; the CDR3 is given as TCRdb lists it. The CDR3 loop is CASSLPRGGWENCFF. The J gene is TRBJ1-4, the V gene TRBV12-3 or TRBV12-4; the table's D call, TRBD1, has no DNA check behind it. The CDR3 is 15 amino acids long, termini counted.

This clonotype was counted ten times or more. The CDR3 loop is CASSLTPDSGNTIYF. The CDR3 DNA reads TGCGCCAGCAGCCTAACCCCCGACAGCGGAAACACCATATATTTT. The rearrangement joins TRBV5-1 to TRBJ1-3, with D possibly being TRBD1 (5 bases). The CDR3 is 15 amino acids. Germline values: CDR1 SGHRS, CDR2 YFSETQ. V gave up 4 bases and J gave up 4 bases, with 15 bases separating them.

This clonotype was found once. The V and J genes are TRBV10-3 and TRBJ1-1; 8 bases match TRBD1. CDR1 and CDR2 (germline): ENHRY, SYGVKD. This CDR3 is built from 18 residues. Trimming removed 0 bases from V and 3 bases from J; junction bases left unmatched: 12. The CDR3 loop is CAISESSGSGTGHTEAFF. The CDR3 nucleotides read TGTGCCATCAGTGAGTCAAGCGGCTCCGGGACAGGTCACACTGAAGCTTTCTTT.

This chain uses TRBV12-3 or TRBV12-4 with TRBJ2-4; D unresolved. This CDR3 has 14 residues. Trimming pared 7 bases from V and 7 bases from J, leaving 17 bases between. For the CDR3, the DNA is TGTGCCAGCACCCTGGCCCAAGCCGAGAACATTCAGTACTTC. Its translation: CASTLAQAENIQYF.

This clonotype was recorded many times. The V call is TRBV7-9, the J call TRBJ2-1; 7 positions match TRBD2. J was trimmed by 8 bases and V by 5 bases; bases with no gene match: 15. CDR1 and CDR2 from the germline V gene are SEHNR and FQNEAQ (reference sequence). The CDR3 is 16 residues long. CDR3 nucleotides: TGTGCCAGCAGCCCGGGCAGGGCGGGAGTCTGGGATGAGCAGTTCTTC. This sequence encodes CASSPGRAGVWDEQFF.

A word on this clonotype: The junction and the germline gene differ at one end; a read error may be behind it. This rearrangement joins TRBV18 to TRBJ2-5; D is unclear. This CDR3 has 14 amino acids. From germline, CDR1 is KGHSH and CDR2 LQKENI. DNA for the CDR3: TGTGCCAGTTCACCACCCGTGGACGAAGAGACCCAGTACTTC. Residues: CASSPPVDEETQYF.

As for this clonotype: The final CDR3 position lacks the conserved phenylalanine or tryptophan, pointing to a likely read error. The DNA is omitted, as the CDR3 cannot be located on it reliably, and the CDR3 follows TCRdb's listing. V gene TRBV5-1 combines with J gene TRBJ2-5; the table gives TRBD1 as D, unverified against the DNA. Germline V CDR1 and CDR2: SGHRS, YFSETQ. The CDR3 is 14 amino acids in total, end residues counted. The CDR3 region is CASSIGGLGETQYS.

This clonotype was found a few times. This chain's CDR3 is CASMRQGRDEQFF. The DNA of the CDR3 is TGCGCCAGTATGCGACAGGGACGCGATGAGCAGTTCTTC. J is TRBJ2-1 and V is TRBV23-1; 7 nucleotides line up with TRBD1. TRBV23-1 is an open reading frame whose function is uncertain. Losses at the gene ends were 9 bases for V and 8 bases for J; bases not matched to a gene: 10. This CDR3 contains 13 residues.

With regard to this clonotype: Since the CDR3 does not end with the conserved phenylalanine or tryptophan, this likely comes from a read error. The genes are TRBV6-1 and TRBJ1-1, with unresolved D. Germline CDR1 is MNHNS and CDR2 is SASEGT. Trimming cost V 7 bases and J 5 bases, with 11 bases left between them. The CDR3 totals 12 residues. CDR3: CASKVQRTEAFC. The CDR3 bases are TGTGCCAGCAAGGTGCAACGAACTGAAGCTTTCTGT.

For this clonotype: No conserved phenylalanine or tryptophan ends this CDR3, so it is likely a read error. No DNA is shown, since the ends of the CDR3 on it are uncertain; the CDR3 is the one TCRdb lists. V is TRBV21-1 and J is TRBJ2-1. TRBV21-1 is listed as a pseudogene. The length of the CDR3 is 12 amino acids, counting both ends. The CDR3 sequence is CASSKDYNEQFL.

This rearrangement joins TRBV11-2 to TRBJ2-2; 9 bases are shared with TRBD2. This CDR3 contains 15 residues. Germline V gene data show CDR1 as SGHAT and CDR2 as FQNNGV. After removal of 6 bases from V and 7 bases from J, the junction contained 9 bases not matched to a gene. This CDR3 reads CASRMIAGVYGELFF. In DNA, the CDR3 is TGTGCCAGCAGGATGATAGCGGGAGTATACGGGGAGCTGTTTTTT.

On this clonotype: Its ends do not fully match the called genes, so a read error is possible. The chain couples TRBV11-2 to TRBJ2-7, with TRBD2 matching 15 bases. Germline lookup yields CDR1 SGHAT and CDR2 FQNNGV. The CDR3 contains 18 residues. This chain's CDR3 is CVSSLSVGLAGGGYKQYF. CDR3 sequence (DNA): TGTGTCAGCAGCTTATCCGTTGGACTAGCGGGAGGGGGGTACAAGCAGTACTTT.

Turning to this clonotype: A much larger clone lies a single base off, so this may be a read error. The chain couples TRBV5-1 to TRBJ1-1; 11 nucleotides align to TRBD1. Germline-derived CDR1 and CDR2 are SGHRS and YFSETQ. The CDR3 sequence is 15 residues long. CDR3 amino acids: CASSLVGQGGTEALF. As DNA, the CDR3 is TGCGCCAGCAGCTTGGTGGGACAGGGGGGGACTGAAGCTCTCTTT.

As concerns this clonotype: Compared with germline, one end of the junction differs, possibly owing to a read error. This chain connects TRBV24-1 to TRBJ2-7; maybe TRBD2 (5 bases). The CDR3 consists of 12 residues. In germline, CDR1 is KGHDR, CDR2 SFDVKD. The chain's CDR3 is CVTSVGSYEQYF. CDR3 sequence (DNA): TGTGTCACCTCCGTGGGGAGCTACGAGCAGTACTTC.

The chain uses TRBV11-2 and TRBJ2-3; TRBD2 matches at 9 bases. The CDR3 is made up of 16 amino acids. The germline V gene encodes CDR1 SGHAT and CDR2 FQNNGV. CDR3 coding DNA: TGTGCTTGCAGCCCCCCGACTAGCGGCAGTACAGATACGCAGTATTTT. This gives the protein CACSPPTSGSTDTQYF.

Comments on this clonotype: This could be a read error, since a much larger clone is one nucleotide away. This likely comes from a read error, as the CDR3 has no conserved phenylalanine or tryptophan at its end. This chain connects TRBV30 to TRBJ2-2, with 11 nucleotides matching TRBD2. This CDR3 has 15 residues. In germline, CDR1 is GTSNPN, CDR2 SVGIG (reference sequence). Trimming cost V 0 bases and J 7 bases; bases outside gene matches: 4. The CDR3: CAWSVLAGESGELFY. Written as DNA, the CDR3 is TGTGCCTGGAGTGTACTAGCGGGAGAGAGCGGGGAGCTGTTTTAT.

This clonotype was seen more than once but under ten times. Since no conserved phenylalanine or tryptophan closes the CDR3, a read error is the likely cause. The V call is TRBV7-9, the J call TRBJ2-7; the D is unclear. Germline V gives CDR1 SEHNR, CDR2 FQNEAQ (reference sequence). The V end lost 7 bases, the J end lost 2 bases, and 18 bases lay between the germline ends. The CDR3 runs to 15 residues. CDR3 bases: TGTGCCAGCAATAGAGCAGTGGGTGGGACCTACGAGCAGTACCTC. It specifies CASNRAVGGTYEQYL.

To note about this clonotype: A read error may produce the germline difference seen at one junction end. The chain links TRBV5-4 to TRBJ2-1; TRBD2 matches 10 bases. The CDR3 has 15 residues. Germline V gives CDR1 SGHNT, CDR2 YYREEE (reference sequence). DNA of the CDR3: TGTGCCAGCAACGGCAAGCGGGAGGGCCTCGATGAGCAATTCTTC. This sequence encodes CASNGKREGLDEQFF.

Notes on this clonotype: A single base separates this from a much larger clone, so it may be a read error. The chain uses TRBV14 and TRBJ2-4, with D perhaps matching TRBD1 or TRBD2 (6 bases each). CDR3 length: 14 amino acids. Trimming stripped 10 bases from V and 8 bases from J, with 21 bases between. From germline, CDR1 is SGHDN and CDR2 FVKESK. This CDR3 reads CANRPSGGRHIQYF. Here the CDR3 DNA reads TGTGCCAACAGGCCCTCCGGGGGCAGGCACATTCAGTACTTC.

CDR3 residues: CASSPRAVLLNSPFHF. In DNA, the CDR3 is TGTGCCAGCAGCCCCCGGGCAGTCTTACTTAATTCACCTTTCCACTTT. The gene calls are TRBV11-2 and TRBJ1-6, with D unresolved. This CDR3 region has 16 residues. V lost 5 bases and J lost 17, with 28 bases in between. Germline V gene data show CDR1 as SGHAT and CDR2 as FQNNGV.

This clonotype was counted only a few times. It may be a read error: a sequence one base away is much more abundant. V is TRBV2 and J is TRBJ2-1, with D tentatively TRBD2 (5 bases). Trimming removed 4 bases from V and 9 bases from J, with 13 bases in between. Germline-derived CDR1 and CDR2 are SNHLY and FYNNEI. This CDR3 contains 13 residues. The chain's CDR3 is CASSAIEGSEQFF. The CDR3 bases are TGTGCCAGCAGTGCTATCGAGGGCAGTGAGCAGTTCTTC.

This chain uses TRBV30 with TRBJ2-3; 7 positions agree with TRBD2. The V gene end was trimmed by 3 bases and the J gene end by 10 bases; junction bases not matched to a gene: 16. This CDR3 has 15 residues. Germline CDR1 and CDR2: GTSNPN and SVGIG (reference sequence). The CDR3: CAWSRSGKNTDAQYF. CDR3 nucleotide sequence: TGTGCCTGGAGCCGGAGCGGGAAAAACACGGATGCGCAGTATTTT.